This T cell receptor (beta chain) originates from a study of a mutant IDH1 vaccine in newly diagnosed glioma. Looking at the study overall: Weeks 35 and 47 hosted visits V12 and V13, respectively.

As for this clone: Its antigen is not known.

Time point denoted: week 47, end of study. Vaccination comprised doses that each held 300 ug of mutant IDH1 20-mer peptide, plus topical imiquimod. Some clones are missing from TCRdb's copy, which holds only in-frame ones; the method was immunoSEQ multiplex PCR. The sample has tens of thousands of clones; approximately 87% are singletons. Trimming took off 1 base at V and 4 bases at J, with 13 bases between the two ends. Germline CDR1 SGHTA, CDR2 FQGNSA. The CDR3 covers 15 residues. This receptor was identified in a woman under 40 with glioma. The specimen comprised PBMCs, sampled from a glioma patient whose treatment included an IDH1 peptide vaccine. The rearrangement joins TRBV7-2 to TRBJ1-2; no reliable D call. CDR3 protein: CASSLEPGGIYGYTF. The CDR3 DNA reads TGTGCCAGCAGCTTAGAGCCCGGAGGAATCTATGGCTACACCTTC. Combining the CDR3 with reference TRBV7-2 and TRBJ1-2 gives the whole variable domain GAGVSQSPSNKVTEKGKDVELRCDPISGHTALYWYRQSLGQGLEFLIYFQGNSAPDKSGLPSDRFSAERTGGSVSTLTIQRTQQEDSAVYLCASSLEPGGIYGYTFGSGTRLTVV.